The T cell receptor beta chain under discussion was sequenced for a study of breast tumors, draining lymph nodes, adjacent tissues. Study-level findings and limits: Findings are consistent with lymph node origin and intratumoral expansion of most tumor T cells.

Germline-derived CDR1 and CDR2 are KGHSH and LQKENI. This CDR3 spans 15 amino acids. Trimming at V came to 3 bases and at J to 1 base, leaving 3 bases not matched to a gene. This clonotype has a count of ten or more. Its antigen is currently unknown. The lymph nodes were axillary draining lymph nodes from breast cancer patients. TCRdb recomputed calls from the multiplex PCR reads with MiXCR, one row per CDR3 protein. The sample includes 120,000 or so distinct CDR3 sequences, 20% of them seen just once. This receptor was obtained from a female donor with breast cancer. Some clones in this sample may be carry-over from other donors' samples. V usage is TRBV18 and J usage is TRBJ1-5, with 7 bases that match TRBD1. Source material: axillary lymph node tissue. The CDR3 DNA reads as TGTGCCAGCTCACCGACGGGACAGAGCAATCAGCCCCAGCATTTT. Translation: CASSPTGQSNQPQHF.